The present entry profiles one T cell receptor beta chain with its context. Which antigen it targets is not known. No quality values exist for individual bases; no much larger clone is one base distant. The sample is drawn from a study of blood T cell repertoires in COVID-19 (dated by TCRdb to about 2020). Notes on the research overall: Collaborator samples came from the United States, Italy and Spain and covered acute and convalescent phases of COVID-19. The prospective study material was composed of cDNA or gDNA derived from T cells, B-cell-depleted T cells, or PBMCs. The samples were drawn from two sources: the first 160 participants of the ongoing ImmuneRACE study, and 1,254 subjects contributed by 6 global collaborators. Subjects who had been exposed to COVID-19, were actively infected with it, or had recovered from it provided the deeply sampled blood TCRbeta repertoires that made up the dataset. Sample metadata almost always included a de-identified subject ID, COVID-19 status, age in years and sex. A freely available public database, intended as a resource for researchers studying the immune response to SARS-CoV-2, is where the repertoires were released. HLA class I and class II types, where available, came from metadata supplied by the sample provider rather than from assay-based typing. Findings and caveats that apply to the study as a whole: The amount of clinical and demographic metadata varied by source and participant and was provided uncurated.

Its CDR3 holds 12 amino acids, cysteine through phenylalanine. This entry keeps only the CDR3 DNA: 36 bases, framed from base 1. Trimming takes 6 bases from V and 13 bases from J, and the germline ends sit 18 bases apart. From a lookup of the germline V gene, CDR1 and CDR2 are SNHLY and FYNNEI. The immunoSEQ Assay, a bias-controlled multiplex PCR, was used to amplify TCRbeta CDR3 regions from genomic DNA. In the authors' own workflow: The number of nucleated cells in each sample was estimated from the amplification of reference gene primers within the assay. Sequence reads were collapsed and filtered to measure the absolute abundance of every unique TCRbeta CDR3 rearrangement. For each sample, productive Simpson clonality was calculated as the square root of Simpson's diversity index over productive rearrangements. In its TCRdb copy, this immuneACCESS table keeps in-frame sequences only and misses some clones. Where compared with another copy, unresolved V genes explain less than half of these, and the others have no known cause. D and trimming come from the DNA, and the V and J calls and clone size come from that table. This sample lists some 160,000 clones; roughly 91% were detected once. Clones ranked in the top ten supply about 2.5% of the sample.

Whole blood was collected in K2EDTA tubes by collaborating institutions according to the institutions' own protocols. For TCRbeta analysis, collaborators shipped samples in one of three forms: frozen whole blood, isolated PBMCs, or DNA extracted from either of those sample types. The chain is encoded by TRBV2 joined to TRBJ2-5; possibly the D gene is TRBD2, per 5 matching bases. The sequence was obtained from a man younger than 35 with acute or convalescent COVID-19. Sequencing used peripheral blood. At the DNA level, the sequence is TGTGCCAGCAGCCCGCAGAGCGGTCATGGGTACTTC. This codes for CASSPQSGHGYF.